Following are 17 T cell receptor beta chains from one sample sequenced in a study of T cells after yellow fever vaccination (dated by TCRdb to the late 2010s). In the paper's terms, the treatment or condition label means: live attenuated yellow fever vaccine strain. The protocol used for the library was 5' RACE. Sequenced on an Illumina HiSeq 2500. TCRdb took the public reads, trimmed them with fastp at Q25, ran MiXCR for clone calling and kept in-frame beta chains. Rows merge per CDR3 protein into single entries with the most common DNA and genes. The sample has roughly 260,000 distinct CDR3 sequences on record, 13% of them singletons. The ten largest clonotypes hold about 0.51% of the sample. This specimen was CD4+ T cells sorted from PBMCs, taken 45 days after the yellow fever booster vaccination. Source of these receptors: a man younger than 45 who received the YFV17D yellow fever vaccine.

This clonotype was detected a few times. This chain links TRBV24-1 with TRBJ2-3; D is unresolved. CDR1 KGHDR and CDR2 SFDVKD come from the germline V gene. Deletions cut 0 bases from V and 3 bases from J, with 9 bases between. The CDR3 consists of 15 residues. The CDR3 spells CATSDLPRGTDTQYF. The DNA of the CDR3 is TGTGCCACCAGTGATTTGCCCCGAGGAACAGATACGCAGTATTTT.

This chain connects TRBV28 to TRBJ2-3, with unresolved D. Germline assignment: CDR1 MDHEN and CDR2 SYDVKM. The CDR3 spans 12 residues. V gave up 5 bases and J gave up 3 bases, with 6 bases separating them. CDR3 sequence reads: CASSKLTDTQYF. The CDR3 DNA reads TGTGCCAGCAGTAAACTTACAGATACGCAGTATTTT.

This chain joins TRBV18 and TRBJ2-5; no definite D call. Per germline, CDR1 KGHSH and CDR2 LQKENI. This CDR3 has 13 residues. Trimming removed 0 bases from V and 6 bases from J, with 8 bases in between. The CDR3 DNA is TGTGCCAGCTCACCACCTAGCTCGAAGACCCAGTACTTC. Protein product: CASSPPSSKTQYF.

In its sample, this clonotype was seen a few times. The V and J genes are TRBV30 and TRBJ2-3; TRBD2 is a possible D gene (5 bases). Germline V CDR1 and CDR2: GTSNPN, SVGIG (reference sequence). This CDR3 has 13 residues. The CDR3: CARSGGSTDTQYF. The DNA for the CDR3 is TGTGCTCGAAGCGGAGGTAGCACAGATACGCAGTATTTT.

This clonotype was seen more than once but under ten times. The chain recombines TRBV4-1 with TRBJ2-7; D is possibly TRBD2 (5 bases). The V gene's germline CDR1 is MGHRA and CDR2 YSYEKL. The CDR3 runs to 19 residues. V lost 1 base and J lost 0, with 22 bases in between. The CDR3 DNA follows: TGCGCCAGCAGCCAAGCCTCTGGGTTAGGGCGGAGGAGCTCCTACGAGCAGTACTTC. It codes for CASSQASGLGRRSSYEQYF.

This clonotype occurred a few times. This chain connects TRBV7-9 to TRBJ1-1, with D perhaps TRBD1 (5 bases). The length of the CDR3 is 11 residues. V lost 2 bases, J lost 10 bases, and 8 bases lay in between. Per the germline V gene, CDR1 is SEHNR and CDR2 is FQNEAQ (reference sequence). CDR3 region: CASSLSGAAFF. CDR3 DNA sequence: TGTGCCAGCAGCTTATCTGGGGCAGCTTTCTTT.

Regarding this clonotype: One end of the junction is discordant with germline, which a read error may explain. V usage is TRBV12-3 or TRBV12-4 and J usage is TRBJ2-1, with 7 bases matching TRBD2. This CDR3 is 12 amino acids long. CDR3: CASRLDAGLPVF. The CDR3 DNA sequence: TGTGCCAGCAGATTAGACGCGGGACTACCCGTATTC.

This chain joins TRBV20-1 and TRBJ2-2; 8 bases are shared with TRBD2. The germline gives CDR1 DFQATT, CDR2 SNEGSKA (reference sequence). The CDR3 runs to 16 residues. V shed 0 bases and J 2 bases; nucleotides not matched to a gene: 5. The CDR3 protein is CSARDLSGGNTGELFF. The DNA for the CDR3 is TGCAGTGCTAGAGACCTGAGCGGGGGTAACACCGGGGAGCTGTTTTTT.

V and J are TRBV7-2 and TRBJ1-3; D gene uncertain. Deletions cut 1 base from V and 2 bases from J, with 9 bases between. The CDR3 has 15 residues. Germline CDR1 SGHTA, CDR2 FQGNSA. The CDR3 sequence is CASSLGVDAGNTIYF. In DNA, the CDR3 is TGTGCCAGCAGCTTAGGAGTGGATGCTGGAAACACCATATATTTT.

The chain has TRBV6-1 and TRBJ1-2; the match to TRBD1 covers 8 bases. V lost 5 bases and J lost 8; bases outside the gene matches: 13. The germline V gene encodes CDR1 MNHNS and CDR2 SASEGT. CDR3 length: 15 amino acids. CDR3 bases: TGTGCCAGCAGTACCCCCCTGAGGACAGGGTGGGGCTACACCTTC. Translation gives CASSTPLRTGWGYTF.

This chain uses TRBV5-5 with TRBJ2-3; D possibly corresponds to TRBD1 (6 bases). This CDR3 comprises 16 residues. V was pared by 1 base and J by 6 bases, with 18 bases between. The germline CDR1 and CDR2 sequences are SGHKS and YYEKEE (reference sequence). DNA for the CDR3: TGTGCCAGCAGCTTGCCGACAGGCTCCATTGGGGATACGCAGTATTTT. Translated, it gives CASSLPTGSIGDTQYF.

The gene calls are TRBV20-1 and TRBJ2-1; 10 nucleotides match TRBD2. CDR3 length equals 16 residues. Losses at the gene ends were 5 bases for V and 6 bases for J; bases not matched to a gene: 13. In germline, CDR1 is DFQATT, CDR2 SNEGSKA (reference sequence). The CDR3 DNA is TGCAGTGCTCAAAACAGCGGGAGGGTTGGGGCCAATGAGCAGTTCTTC. The encoded protein is CSAQNSGRVGANEQFF.

This clonotype has just a few counts. The V gene is TRBV28, the J gene TRBJ2-1, with TRBD2 identical over 8 bases. CDR3 length: 17 residues. Losses at the gene ends were 6 bases for V and 4 bases for J; bases not matched to a gene: 14. Germline-derived CDR1 and CDR2 are MDHEN and SYDVKM. The DNA of the CDR3 is TGTGCCAGCAGAACTCGATCGGGAGCGGGAGCGTACAATGAGCAGTTCTTC. It codes for CASRTRSGAGAYNEQFF.

There are many counts of this clonotype. V is TRBV7-3 and J is TRBJ2-7, with TRBD1 as a possible D gene (6 bases). The ends were cut back, 5 bases at V and 0 bases at J, with 26 bases in the middle. This CDR3 spans 19 amino acids. Looked up from germline, CDR1 is SGHTA and CDR2 is FQGTGA. The CDR3 region has the DNA TGTGCCAGCAGCGAATTACTATCCGGGACACCTTCTAGCTCCTACGAGCAGTACTTC. It encodes CASSELLSGTPSSSYEQYF.

CDR3 nucleotide sequence: TGTGCCAGCAGCCGAGGGGCTCGAACGAACTACGAGCAGTACTTC. Translating it yields CASSRGARTNYEQYF. The V call is TRBV5-6, the J call TRBJ2-7; D is possibly TRBD1 or TRBD2 (5 bases each). Trimming stripped 4 bases from V and 3 bases from J, with 17 bases between. The CDR3 length is 15 residues. Per germline, CDR1 SGHDT and CDR2 YYEEEE.

This clonotype turned up a few times. The CDR3 nucleotides read TGTGCCAGCAGTGAATATGGCGCCGGCACAGATACGCAGTATTTT. Amino acids: CASSEYGAGTDTQYF. The chain combines TRBV25-1 with TRBJ2-3; unclear D gene. Trimming removed 0 bases from V and 1 base from J, with 8 bases in between. The length of the CDR3 is 15 residues. CDR1 is MGHDK, CDR2 SYGVNS, per germline.

This clonotype was seen a few times. The V and J genes are TRBV30 and TRBJ1-6; possibly TRBD1 for D (5 bases). Trimming shortened V by 4 bases and J by 3 bases, and 13 bases separated the two germline ends. CDR3 length: 15 amino acids. Germline CDR1 reads GTSNPN; CDR2 reads SVGIG (reference sequence). The CDR3 is CAWTQGRSYNSPLHF. CDR3 bases: TGTGCCTGGACTCAGGGCAGGAGCTATAATTCACCCCTCCACTTT.